This entry lists 25 T cell receptor beta chains sequenced from one sample in a study of cytomegalovirus exposure and HLA in healthy donors. The data were produced by immunoSEQ multiplex PCR, yet TCRdb's version contains in-frame clones alone and is incomplete. The profile shows 95,000 to 150,000 clones, about 88% of them singletons. What was sequenced was PBMCs. All receptors come from a woman aged 18-35 years in good health and CMV-seronegative.

The chain joins TRBV6-5 to TRBJ1-5, with D perhaps matching TRBD1 (5 bases). Trimming removed 2 bases at V and 5 bases at J, with 10 bases between. CDR1 and CDR2 from the germline V gene are MNHEY and SVGAGI. The CDR3 is 14 amino acids. CDR3 amino acids: CASSYRGGDQPQHF. The CDR3 region has the DNA TGTGCCAGCAGTTACCGGGGGGGGGATCAGCCCCAGCATTTT.

The CDR3: CAWSLPGTGTGGELFF. The CDR3 bases are TGTGCCTGGAGCCTTCCCGGGACAGGGACAGGGGGTGAGCTGTTTTTT. The gene calls are TRBV30 and TRBJ2-2; 11 bases agree with TRBD1. Germline V gives CDR1 GTSNPN, CDR2 SVGIG (reference sequence). V lost 3 bases, J lost 11 bases, and 14 bases stayed unmatched. This CDR3 has 16 amino acids. Variable domain in full (rest from reference TRBV30 and TRBJ2-2): SQTIHQWPATLVQPVGSPLSLECTVEGTSNPNLYWYRQAAGRGLQLLFYSVGIGQISSEVPQNLSASRPQDRQFILSSKKLLLSDSGFYLCAWSLPGTGTGGELFFGEGSRLTVL.

This chain joins TRBV28 and TRBJ1-1; no firm D call. Trimming shortened V by 7 bases and J by 11 bases, and 11 bases separated the two germline ends. CDR1 is MDHEN and CDR2 is SYDVKM in the germline V gene. This CDR3 region has 10 residues. This chain's CDR3 is CASTFLRAFF. DNA for the CDR3: TGTGCCAGCACCTTCTTGAGGGCTTTCTTT.

The chain joins TRBV28 to TRBJ1-1, with D maybe TRBD1 (5 bases). V gave up 8 bases and J gave up 1 base, with 17 bases separating them. The CDR3 extends over 15 amino acids. Germline assignment: CDR1 MDHEN and CDR2 SYDVKM. The CDR3 protein is CASRPSGMGNTEAFF. The CDR3 DNA follows: TGTGCCAGCCGCCCGTCAGGGATGGGGAACACTGAAGCTTTCTTT.

Worth noting for this clone: Different DNA sequences within this sample yield the same CDR3. The rearrangement joins TRBV30 to TRBJ2-6; perhaps TRBD1 as D (6 bases). Germline V CDR1 and CDR2: GTSNPN, SVGIG (reference sequence). CDR3 length equals 14 residues. With 2 bases removed from V and 2 bases from J, the gap between germline ends came to 7 bases. DNA for the CDR3: TGTGCCTGGAGTCCAGGGGCTGGGGCCAACGTCCTGACTTTC. It codes for CAWSPGAGANVLTF.

This clone came up once. The chain uses TRBV5-5 and TRBJ2-1, with TRBD2 identical over 8 bases. The CDR3 length is 15 residues. The germline V gene encodes CDR1 SGHKS and CDR2 YYEKEE (reference sequence). Losses at the gene ends were 1 base for V and 7 bases for J; bases not matched to a gene: 7. The CDR3 nucleotides read TGTGCCAGCAGCTTGCGGGCTAGCGGGCCAAATGAGCAGTTCTTC. Translating it yields CASSLRASGPNEQFF.

The chain couples TRBV27 to TRBJ2-1, with TRBD2 identical over 9 bases. The CDR3 extends over 16 amino acids. V trimming: 8 bases; J trimming: 6 bases; junction bases outside the gene matches: 14. The germline gives CDR1 MNHEY, CDR2 SMNVEV (reference sequence). In DNA form, the CDR3 reads TGTGCCAGCCTTATGGCTAGCGGGGTGCGGGGCAATGAGCAGTTCTTC. Translating gives CASLMASGVRGNEQFF.

The rearrangement uses TRBV7-6 and TRBJ2-7; D possibly corresponds to TRBD1 (6 bases). The CDR3 spans 14 residues. Germline CDR1 and CDR2: SGHVS and FNYEAQ. V lost 0 bases and J lost 3, with 9 bases in between. The CDR3 nucleotides are TGTGCCAGCAGCTTAGCTGGACAGAACTACGAGCAGTACTTC. Amino acids: CASSLAGQNYEQYF.

In this sample, this clone turned up a few times. The chain carries TRBV7-9 and TRBJ1-1; D may be TRBD1 (5 bases). Deletions cut 5 bases from V and 4 bases from J, with 11 bases between. CDR1 and CDR2 from the germline V gene are SEHNR and FQNEAQ (reference sequence). This CDR3 region has 13 residues. CDR3 loop: CASSTRVGTEAFF. The CDR3 bases are TGTGCCAGCAGCACCAGGGTCGGCACTGAAGCTTTCTTT. The full variable domain, its missing parts supplied by reference TRBV7-9 and TRBJ1-1, is DTGVSQNPRHKITKRGQNVTFRCDPISEHNRLYWYRQTLGQGPEFLTYFQNEAQLEKSRLLSDRFSAERPKGSFSTLEIQRTEQGDSAMYLCASSTRVGTEAFFGQGTRLTVV.

In this sample, this clone turned up once. The V call is TRBV30, the J call TRBJ2-1; D is undetermined. This CDR3 has 15 amino acids. Germline lookup yields CDR1 GTSNPN and CDR2 SVGIG (reference sequence). V dropped 2 bases and J dropped 0 bases, with 11 bases sitting between them. The CDR3 DNA follows: TGTGCCTGGAGTAACCAGGTGGGCTCCTACAATGAGCAGTTCTTC. Translation gives CAWSNQVGSYNEQFF.

This clone showed up just once. This sequence joins TRBV7-9 and TRBJ2-5; D is perhaps TRBD1 (5 bases). V shed 5 bases and J shed 0 bases, with 7 bases lying between them. The CDR3 consists of 13 residues. The germline CDR1 and CDR2 sequences are SEHNR and FQNEAQ (reference sequence). The CDR3 sequence is CASSVTDQETQYF. The CDR3 nucleotides are TGTGCCAGCAGCGTGACAGACCAAGAGACCCAGTACTTC.

This clone was detected only once. V and J are TRBV14 and TRBJ1-1; 10 positions agree with TRBD1. The V gene end was trimmed by 5 bases and the J gene end by 11 bases; junction bases not matched to a gene: 8. CDR3 length equals 13 residues. CDR1 is SGHDN, CDR2 FVKESK, per germline. The CDR3 DNA reads TGTGCCAGCAGCTCAACCGGGACAGGGGTCGCTTTCTTT. Its translation: CASSSTGTGVAFF.

The chain employs TRBV9 and TRBJ2-3; 15 nucleotides match TRBD2. V lost 1 base to trimming and J lost 6 bases; unmatched junction nucleotides: 6. Germline CDR1 SGDLS, CDR2 YYNGEE. This CDR3 has 17 amino acids. In DNA form, the CDR3 reads TGTGCCAGCAGCGTATACGGGACTAGCGGGGGGTTCGATACGCAGTATTTT. Translating it yields CASSVYGTSGGFDTQYF. Based on the CDR3 plus reference TRBV9 and TRBJ2-3, the full variable domain is DSGVTQTPKHLITATGQRVTLRCSPRSGDLSVYWYQQSLDQGLQFLIQYYNGEERAKGNILERFSAQQFPDLHSELNLSSLELGDSALYFCASSVYGTSGGFDTQYFGPGTRLTVL.

This clone was seen just once. The V and J genes are TRBV19 and TRBJ1-5, with 8 bases identical to TRBD1. CDR3 length: 14 residues. Germline CDR1 is LNHDA and CDR2 is SQIVND (reference sequence). The trim removed 3 bases at V and 6 bases at J, leaving 4 bases unmatched. CDR3 DNA: TGTGCCAGTAGTATCCCAGGGGGCGGTCAGCCCCAGCATTTT. As protein: CASSIPGGGQPQHF.

J is TRBJ1-1 and V is TRBV30, with 7 nucleotides matching TRBD1. This CDR3 is 16 amino acids long. After removal of 8 bases from V and 0 bases from J, the junction contained 15 bases not matched to a gene. Germline V CDR1 and CDR2: GTSNPN, SVGIG (reference sequence). CDR3 coding DNA: TGTGCCGAGCTCTCAGGAAACAGGGGAATGAACACTGAAGCTTTCTTT. Its protein is CAELSGNRGMNTEAFF.

This clone has at least ten counts. The chain employs TRBV2 and TRBJ1-4, with a weak D call TRBD1 (5 bases). Germline V gene lookup returns CDR1 SNHLY and CDR2 FYNNEI. CDR3 length equals 12 residues. Between the trimmed V and J ends, which lost 5 bases and 7 bases, there was a span of 8 bases. CDR3 region: CASSSDSEKLFF. The DNA for the CDR3 is TGTGCCAGCAGTTCCGACAGTGAAAAACTGTTTTTT.

The chain is built from TRBV27 and TRBJ1-2, with no clear D. Germline V gene data show CDR1 as MNHEY and CDR2 as SMNVEV (reference sequence). Trimming took 7 bases from V and 8 from J, leaving 14 bases between them. The CDR3 covers 12 residues. For the CDR3, the DNA is TGTGCCAGCACGGATTCCCGAGGGGGCTACACCTTC. Residues: CASTDSRGGYTF.

The gene calls are TRBV18 and TRBJ2-7; the D gene is possibly TRBD1 (5 bases). The CDR3 is 15 residues long. V dropped 1 base and J dropped 8 bases, with 18 bases sitting between them. Germline V lookup: CDR1 KGHSH, CDR2 LQKENI. The CDR3 is CASSPQDRQGVKQYF. The CDR3 nucleotides read TGTGCCAGCTCACCACAGGACCGTCAAGGGGTGAAGCAGTACTTC.

The rearrangement joins TRBV6-5 to TRBJ2-3; 7 nucleotides match TRBD2. Germline values: CDR1 MNHEY, CDR2 SVGAGI. CDR3 length: 15 residues. V shed 6 bases, J shed 4 bases, and the junction held 10 bases outside the gene matches. The CDR3 region is CASSANSGAPDTQYF. Written as DNA, the CDR3 is TGTGCCAGCAGCGCGAACAGCGGGGCGCCAGATACGCAGTATTTT.

The V and J genes are TRBV29-1 and TRBJ1-3, with TRBD1 matching over 7 bases. This CDR3 contains 15 residues. V gave up 6 bases and J gave up 2 bases; unmatched junction bases: 10. CDR1 and CDR2 from the germline V gene are SQVTM and ANQGSEA. CDR3 coding DNA: TGCAGCGTGGGACCCACTACAGGGGCTGGAAACACCATATATTTT. Translated: CSVGPTTGAGNTIYF.

This rearrangement joins TRBV11-2 to TRBJ1-1, with D perhaps TRBD1 (5 bases). This CDR3 spans 12 amino acids. From germline, CDR1 is SGHAT and CDR2 FQNNGV. V lost 5 bases and J 5 bases, leaving 9 bases between the germline ends. The CDR3 protein is CASSAGRTEAFF. The CDR3, as DNA: TGTGCCAGCAGCGCAGGGAGGACTGAAGCTTTCTTT.

This chain links TRBV5-1 with TRBJ2-3; 9 nucleotides align to TRBD2. The germline V gene encodes CDR1 SGHRS and CDR2 YFSETQ. J was trimmed by 4 bases and V by 2 bases; bases with no gene match: 5. This CDR3 is built from 15 residues. The CDR3 region is CASSLAGGHADTQYF. CDR3 coding DNA: TGCGCCAGCAGCTTAGCGGGGGGCCATGCAGATACGCAGTATTTT.

This clone has only one observation. This rearrangement joins TRBV9 to TRBJ1-2; weak D call: TRBD1 (5 bases). This CDR3 is 13 amino acids long. The germline V and J ends were trimmed by 1 base and 3 bases, with 7 bases remaining between them. Germline CDR1 reads SGDLS; CDR2 reads YYNGEE. This chain's CDR3 is CASSVRGDYGYTF. CDR3 in DNA: TGTGCCAGCAGCGTACGGGGGGACTATGGCTACACCTTC.

The V gene is TRBV6-1, the J gene TRBJ1-6, with D maybe TRBD1 (5 bases). Germline V gene data show CDR1 as MNHNS and CDR2 as SASEGT. V lost 2 bases and J lost 7, with 15 bases in between. The CDR3 spans 16 residues. CDR3 sequence: CASSEILGQGNSPLHF. CDR3 nucleotides: TGTGCCAGCAGTGAAATCTTGGGGCAGGGCAATTCACCCCTCCACTTT.

The CDR3 protein is CASSPGQGTPYEQYV. Here the CDR3 DNA reads TGTGCCAGCAGCCCGGGACAGGGGACCCCCTACGAGCAGTACGTC. V usage is TRBV11-2 and J usage is TRBJ2-7; 10 bases line up with TRBD1. Trimming at V came to 5 bases and at J to 2 bases, leaving 6 bases not matched to a gene. The CDR3 covers 15 residues. Looked up from germline, CDR1 is SGHAT and CDR2 is FQNNGV.